This is a list of T cell receptor beta chains from one sample in a study of T cell responses to AZD1222 COVID-19 vaccine. TCRdb keeps only in-frame clones here, not all; method: immunoSEQ multiplex PCR. The table includes roughly 170,000 clones, around 90% detected once. Sample: peripheral blood, taken on day 0 of AZD1222 vaccination. These receptors originate from an adult in good health. Each CDR3 is given with its conserved first and last residue. A D gene is named only where the DNA matches it firmly. Size values are once, few and many counts, or a class for expanded clones, and some rows have none.

v_call,d_call,clone_size,j_call,cdr3_aa,cdr3_nt
TRBV5-1,TRBD1,.,TRBJ1-2,CASSLGGTVSNRANYGYTF,TGCGCCAGCAGCTTGGGTGGGACAGTAAGCAACCGAGCTAACTATGGCTACACCTTC
TRBV30,.,few,TRBJ2-7,CAWSLGRNYEQYF,TGTGCCTGGAGTCTCGGGCGGAACTACGAGCAGTACTTC
TRBV9,TRBD2,.,TRBJ2-2,CASSVAGTSGGLGTGELFF,TGTGCCAGCAGCGTTGCCGGGACTAGCGGGGGGTTGGGCACCGGGGAGCTGTTTTTT
TRBV6-5,TRBD2,.,TRBJ2-3,CASSLAGIADTQYF,TGTGCCAGCAGTCTAGCGGGAATCGCAGATACGCAGTATTTT
TRBV18,.,.,TRBJ1-1,CASSLGRPEAFF,TGTGCCAGCTCACTTGGACGGCCTGAAGCTTTCTTT
TRBV18,.,.,TRBJ2-7,CASSPVAGDEQYF,TGTGCCAGCTCACCAGTGGCAGGGGACGAGCAGTACTTC
TRBV7-7,.,.,TRBJ2-2,CASSLVPGTTGELFF,TGTGCCAGCAGCTTAGTTCCAGGGACTACCGGGGAGCTGTTTTTT
TRBV6-5,.,.,TRBJ1-5,CATGMGSNQPQHF,TGTGCCACAGGGATGGGCAGCAATCAGCCCCAGCATTTT
TRBV19,.,.,TRBJ2-7,CASKETGIAYEQYF,TGTGCCAGTAAGGAGACGGGCATTGCCTACGAGCAGTACTTC
TRBV23-1,.,.,TRBJ1-1,CASSQEQGFGNTEAFF,TGCGCCAGCAGTCAGGAGCAAGGGTTCGGGAACACTGAAGCTTTCTTT
TRBV5-1,TRBD1,.,TRBJ1-4,CASSSKTGGTTNEKLFF,TGCGCCAGCAGCTCAAAAACAGGGGGTACAACTAATGAAAAACTGTTTTTT
TRBV7-2,.,.,TRBJ1-1,CASSPRPGTDTEAFF,TGTGCCAGCAGCCCCCGACCGGGAACGGACACTGAAGCTTTCTTT
TRBV5-4,.,.,TRBJ2-2,CASSLTSIGPGELFF,TGTGCCAGCAGCTTGACTAGCATTGGGCCCGGGGAGCTGTTTTTT
TRBV28,.,.,TRBJ2-3,CASKVSTDTQYF,TGTGCCAGCAAAGTCAGCACAGATACGCAGTATTTT
TRBV30,.,.,TRBJ1-5,CAWSSRGNQPQHF,TGTGCCTGGAGTAGCAGAGGCAATCAGCCCCAGCATTTT
TRBV3-1/TRBV3-2,.,.,TRBJ1-1,CASRQQGNTEAFF,TGTGCCAGCAGGCAACAGGGGAACACTGAAGCTTTCTTT
TRBV9,TRBD2,.,TRBJ2-1,CASSGTSGSYNEQFF,TGTGCCAGCAGCGGTACTAGCGGGAGCTACAATGAGCAGTTCTTC
TRBV28,.,.,TRBJ2-4,CASHRGGTGNIQYF,TGTGCCAGCCACAGGGGAGGTACTGGAAACATTCAGTACTTC
TRBV7-8,TRBD1,.,TRBJ2-5,CASSFRTGRETQYF,TGTGCCAGCAGCTTCCGGACAGGGCGGGAGACCCAGTACTTC
TRBV5-1,.,.,TRBJ2-7,CASSPGSPLDEQYF,TGCGCCAGCAGTCCTGGGAGCCCCTTGGACGAGCAGTACTTC
TRBV15,.,.,TRBJ2-7,CATSREGFRYEQYF,TGTGCCACCAGCAGAGAAGGGTTCCGCTACGAGCAGTACTTC
TRBV19,.,.,TRBJ1-1,CASTTGRRNTEAFF,TGTGCCAGTACTACAGGGAGGAGAAACACTGAAGCTTTCTTT
TRBV4-2,TRBD2,.,TRBJ2-7,CASSQGRFNGLAVYEQYF,TGTGCCAGCAGCCAAGGAAGATTTAACGGACTAGCGGTCTACGAGCAGTACTTC
TRBV7-2,.,.,TRBJ2-7,CASLWSYEQYF,TGTGCCAGCCTATGGTCCTACGAGCAGTACTTC
TRBV14,.,.,TRBJ2-7,CASSQTGFVAYEQYF,TGTGCCAGCAGCCAAACAGGGTTTGTGGCCTACGAGCAGTACTTC
TRBV15,.,.,TRBJ1-2,CATSSLHLFSQANYGYTF,TGTGCCACCAGCAGTCTCCATTTATTTTCTCAAGCTAACTATGGCTACACCTTC
TRBV19,.,.,TRBJ2-1,CASSTPGRGNNEQFF,TGTGCCAGTAGTACCCCTGGCAGGGGAAACAATGAGCAGTTCTTC